These 30 T cell receptor beta chains share one sample of origin, sequenced in a study of blood T cell repertoires in COVID-19. Sequenced by immunoSEQ multiplex PCR; TCRdb stores in-frame clones only, minus some. The sample shows 110,000 or so clones, 85% of them seen only once. The sample taken for sequencing was peripheral blood. These receptors originate from a man between 50 and 59 years old with acute or convalescent COVID-19.

The V and J genes are TRBV18 and TRBJ2-2; D unresolved. This CDR3 comprises 17 residues. The germline V and J ends were trimmed by 6 bases and 0 bases, with 17 bases remaining between them. The germline V gene has CDR1 KGHSH and CDR2 LQKENI. The CDR3 is CASSTPVSRTNTGELFF. CDR3 DNA: TGTGCCAGCTCGACCCCGGTTAGCAGAACGAACACCGGGGAGCTGTTTTTT.

The V and J genes are TRBV30 and TRBJ1-1, with D hard to call. V gave up 1 base and J gave up 3 bases, with 6 bases separating them. This CDR3 contains 12 residues. CDR1 GTSNPN and CDR2 SVGIG come from the germline V gene (reference sequence). The CDR3 nucleotides read TGTGCCTGGAGTGAGCAGGACACTGAAGCTTTCTTT. Residues: CAWSEQDTEAFF.

This chain connects TRBV5-1 to TRBJ1-4; D ambiguous. Per germline, CDR1 SGHRS and CDR2 YFSETQ. The CDR3 extends over 14 amino acids. Trimming left V 0 bases short and J 2 bases short, with 5 bases between. CDR3 DNA sequence: TGCGCCAGCAGCTTGGCCGGGACTAATGAAAAACTGTTTTTT. It translates to CASSLAGTNEKLFF.

The chain joins TRBV10-3 to TRBJ2-2; possible D gene TRBD1, 5 bases. Trimming took off 6 bases at V and 5 bases at J, with 13 bases between the two ends. This CDR3 spans 14 amino acids. Germline values: CDR1 ENHRY, CDR2 SYGVKD. Here the CDR3 DNA reads TGTGCCATCAGGGTCCAGGGCCGGACCGGGGAGCTGTTTTTT. Its protein product is CAIRVQGRTGELFF.

This chain uses TRBV29-1 with TRBJ2-7; 10 bases are shared with TRBD2. Germline lookup yields CDR1 SQVTM and CDR2 ANQGSEA. This CDR3 is 14 amino acids long. V shed 5 bases, J shed 3 bases, and the junction held 7 bases outside the gene matches. The CDR3 sequence is CSVRTWTSGYEQYF. DNA for the CDR3: TGCAGCGTTCGTACTTGGACTAGCGGCTACGAGCAGTACTTC.

V gene TRBV19 combines with J gene TRBJ1-4; TRBD1 matches at 7 bases. The V gene's germline CDR1 is LNHDA and CDR2 SQIVND (reference sequence). V was pared by 10 bases and J by 3 bases, with 5 bases of the junction left unmatched. The CDR3 runs 13 residues. CDR3 coding DNA: TGTGCCACGACAGGGCCTTCTAATGAAAAACTGTTTTTT. This gives the protein CATTGPSNEKLFF.

In DNA, the CDR3 is TGTGCCAGCAGTCCCAACCCGGGAGGGCTCACTGAAGCTTTCTTT. It codes for CASSPNPGGLTEAFF. The chain has TRBV6-5 and TRBJ1-1; unclear D gene. Germline lookup yields CDR1 MNHEY and CDR2 SVGAGI. Trimming removed 5 bases from V and 4 bases from J, with 17 bases in between. The CDR3 is 15 residues long.

In the case of this clone: At one end the junction does not follow the germline gene, possibly because of a read error. The genes are TRBV5-4 and TRBJ2-1; possible D gene TRBD1, 6 bases. CDR3 size: 17 residues. Per the germline V gene, CDR1 is SGHNT and CDR2 is YYREEE (reference sequence). CDR3 sequence: CASSLRRGGGYHNERFF. The CDR3 region has the DNA TGTGCCAGCAGCTTGAGGAGAGGGGGTGGCTACCACAATGAGCGGTTCTTC.

V is TRBV2 and J is TRBJ2-7; 10 bases fit TRBD2. After removal of 6 bases from V and 0 bases from J, the junction contained 8 bases not matched to a gene. The CDR3 is 16 residues long. Looked up from germline, CDR1 is SNHLY and CDR2 is FYNNEI. The DNA of the CDR3 is TGTGCCAGCAGCAACCAACTAGCGGGGCTCTCCTACGAGCAGTACTTC. This translates into CASSNQLAGLSYEQYF.

In this sample, this clone turned up a few times. The chain couples TRBV21-1 to TRBJ2-5; whether TRBD1, the table's D call, matches the DNA was not checked. TRBV21-1 is described as a pseudogene. The CDR3 covers 18 residues. CDR3 sequence: CASSTHSAGPLAKETQYF. Here the CDR3 DNA reads TGTGCCAGCAGCACCCACAGTGCCGGCCCCCTCGCTAAAGAGACCCAGTACTTC.

The J gene is TRBJ1-3, the V gene TRBV28; TRBD1 might be the D (6 bases). The CDR3 has 14 residues. The V gene's germline CDR1 is MDHEN and CDR2 SYDVKM. V was shortened by 5 bases and J by 8 bases, with 16 bases between the two germline ends. The CDR3 bases are TGTGCCAGCAGTAAAAGGGGGGGCGATGACACCATATATTTT. Translated: CASSKRGGDDTIYF.

The chain has TRBV11-3 and TRBJ2-1, with 11 bases lining up with TRBD2. CDR3 size: 16 residues. The trim removed 0 bases at V and 4 bases at J, leaving 2 bases unmatched. CDR1 is SGHNT, CDR2 YENEEA, per germline. The CDR3 DNA sequence: TGTGCCAGCAGCTTAGAGGGGACTAGCGGTTACAATGAGCAGTTCTTC. Amino acid sequence: CASSLEGTSGYNEQFF.

This clone was picked up a small number of times. V and J are TRBV20-1 and TRBJ2-7, with 14 bases aligning to TRBD2. Looked up from germline, CDR1 is DFQATT and CDR2 is SNEGSKA (reference sequence). V lost 3 bases to trimming and J lost 4 bases; unmatched junction nucleotides: 5. The CDR3 length is 15 residues. CDR3 in amino acids: CSASGTSGSFYEQYF. The CDR3 DNA is TGCAGTGCTAGTGGGACTAGCGGGAGTTTTTACGAGCAGTACTTC.

The chain couples TRBV6-1 to TRBJ2-7, with D possibly TRBD2 on 6 matching bases. The CDR3 loop spans 14 amino acids. Germline V CDR1 and CDR2: MNHNS, SASEGT. The ends were cut back, 2 bases at V and 11 bases at J, with 19 bases in the middle. The CDR3 sequence: CASSEPEGRGSKYF. The CDR3 DNA reads as TGTGCCAGCAGTGAACCGGAGGGTAGGGGCAGTAAGTACTTC.

The V call is TRBV5-1, the J call TRBJ2-1; D might be TRBD1 (5 bases). Germline values: CDR1 SGHRS, CDR2 YFSETQ. The CDR3 is made up of 15 amino acids. Trimming removed 5 bases from V and 4 bases from J, with 16 bases in between. The CDR3 region has the DNA TGCGCCAGCAGGACCAGACAGCTTGAGTACAATGAGCAGTTCTTC. Amino acid sequence: CASRTRQLEYNEQFF. Combining the CDR3 with reference TRBV5-1 and TRBJ2-1 gives the whole variable domain KAGVTQTPRYLIKTRGQQVTLSCSPISGHRSVSWYQQTPGQGLQFLFEYFSETQRNKGNFPGRFSGRQFSNSRSEMNVSTLELGDSALYLCASRTRQLEYNEQFFGPGTRLTVL.

The gene calls are TRBV4-1 and TRBJ2-7, with D hard to call. Germline V CDR1 and CDR2: MGHRA, YSYEKL. Trimming removed 2 bases at V and 3 bases at J, with 8 bases between. The CDR3 length is 13 residues. The CDR3 loop is CASSQSRNYEQYF. CDR3 bases: TGCGCCAGCAGCCAAAGCCGAAACTACGAGCAGTACTTC.

This clone was found once. The rearrangement joins TRBV19 to TRBJ2-1; 8 nucleotides match TRBD2. V lost 5 bases and J lost 9; bases outside the gene matches: 9. CDR1 is LNHDA and CDR2 is SQIVND in the germline V gene (reference sequence). CDR3 size: 14 residues. This chain's CDR3 is CASSGTRASGEQFF. The CDR3 DNA is TGTGCCAGTAGTGGGACTAGGGCATCCGGTGAGCAGTTCTTC.

The rearrangement uses TRBV19 and TRBJ1-5; the match to TRBD1 covers 8 bases. Germline CDR1 reads LNHDA; CDR2 reads SQIVND (reference sequence). J was trimmed by 5 bases and V by 4 bases; bases with no gene match: 7. The CDR3 has 15 residues. Here the CDR3 DNA reads TGTGCCAGTAGTAGAGGACAGGGAGTCGATCAGCCCCAGCATTTT. Translating gives CASSRGQGVDQPQHF.

The chain uses TRBV19 and TRBJ1-1; D is ambiguous. V was shortened by 4 bases and J by 9 bases, with 9 bases between the two germline ends. The germline V gene has CDR1 LNHDA and CDR2 SQIVND (reference sequence). There are 11 residues in the CDR3. CDR3 protein: CASSSEAKAFF. CDR3 DNA sequence: TGTGCCAGTAGTAGCGAGGCGAAAGCTTTCTTT.

This chain joins TRBV3-1 (or the pseudogene TRBV3-2) and TRBJ1-1; weak D call: TRBD1 (6 bases). CDR1 LGHDT and CDR2 YNNKEL come from the germline V gene (reference sequence). The V gene lost 4 bases and the J gene lost 2 bases, with 14 bases spanning the gap. The CDR3 has 15 residues. DNA of the CDR3: TGTGCCAGCAGCCCGGTTCGGACAGATAACACTGAAGCTTTCTTT. As protein: CASSPVRTDNTEAFF.

The chain joins TRBV3-1 (or the pseudogene TRBV3-2) to TRBJ2-7; a weak D match, TRBD2 (6 bases). The CDR3 is 16 residues long. V was clipped by 0 bases and J by 0 bases, with 12 bases between them. CDR1 and CDR2 from the germline V gene are LGHDT and YNNKEL (reference sequence). The CDR3 coding sequence is TGTGCCAGCAGCCAAGAGTTGCGCGGGAACTCCTACGAGCAGTACTTC. Its protein product is CASSQELRGNSYEQYF.

The V call is TRBV30, the J call TRBJ2-5; TRBD1 aligns across 9 bases. The CDR3 consists of 17 residues. Germline V gene sequence: CDR1 GTSNPN, CDR2 SVGIG (reference sequence). The ends lost 1 base at V and 4 bases at J; junction bases unmatched: 13. CDR3 residues: CAWSAGQGARRGETQYF. CDR3 bases: TGTGCCTGGAGTGCGGGACAGGGAGCCAGGAGGGGAGAGACCCAGTACTTC.

This rearrangement joins TRBV28 to TRBJ1-2, with 7 bases matching TRBD1. V lost 5 bases, J lost 4 bases, and 4 bases stayed unmatched. The CDR3 sequence is 13 residues long. Germline assignment: CDR1 MDHEN and CDR2 SYDVKM. The CDR3 nucleotides are TGTGCCAGCAGTCGGACAGGCCCCTATGGCTACACCTTC. Translation: CASSRTGPYGYTF.

This clone appeared a few times. The chain joins TRBV28 to TRBJ1-2; no reliable D call. This CDR3 comprises 13 residues. V was trimmed by 6 bases and J by 3 bases, leaving 11 bases between them. Germline assignment: CDR1 MDHEN and CDR2 SYDVKM. Here the CDR3 DNA reads TGTGCCAGCAGGGGCGACGGATACTATGGCTACACCTTC. It translates to CASRGDGYYGYTF.

The chain joins TRBV6-5 to TRBJ1-3; D not resolved. The V end was cut by 5 bases, the J end by 0 bases, with 11 bases between. The length of the CDR3 is 15 residues. Germline loops: CDR1 MNHEY, CDR2 SVGAGI. Written as DNA, the CDR3 is TGTGCCAGCAGTCCCCGGGTCGCCTCTGGAAACACCATATATTTT. This codes for CASSPRVASGNTIYF.

The V gene is TRBV10-3, the J gene TRBJ1-1, with D perhaps TRBD1 (5 bases). Germline CDR1 and CDR2: ENHRY and SYGVKD. The CDR3 runs 12 residues. The V gene lost 4 bases and the J gene lost 5 bases, with 8 bases spanning the gap. Here the CDR3 DNA reads TGTGCCATCAGTGTCGGGGGGACTGAAGCTTTCTTT. This gives the protein CAISVGGTEAFF.

The chain uses TRBV30 and TRBJ1-1, with 10 bases that match TRBD1. CDR3 length: 13 amino acids. CDR1 GTSNPN and CDR2 SVGIG come from the germline V gene (reference sequence). The J segment lost 4 bases and the V segment lost 5 bases, leaving 4 bases of the junction unmatched. This chain's CDR3 is CAWLRTGGTEAFF. For the CDR3, the DNA is TGTGCCTGGCTGAGGACAGGGGGCACTGAAGCTTTCTTT.

J is TRBJ2-7 and V is TRBV19; weak D call: TRBD1 (6 bases). CDR1 is LNHDA, CDR2 SQIVND, per germline (reference sequence). V shed 1 base and J shed 3 bases, with 10 bases lying between them. The CDR3 runs 14 residues. As DNA, the CDR3 is TGTGCCAGTAGTATAGGGCCGGACAGCTACGAGCAGTACTTC. Translated, it gives CASSIGPDSYEQYF.

Only one count was recorded for this clone. The genes are TRBV27 and TRBJ1-4; 7 positions match TRBD1. Germline V gene data show CDR1 as MNHEY and CDR2 as SMNVEV (reference sequence). Trimming removed 4 bases from V and 2 bases from J; junction bases left unmatched: 7. The CDR3 sequence is 16 residues long. CDR3 sequence: CASSSKPGQTNEKLFF. CDR3 in DNA: TGTGCCAGCAGTTCAAAACCGGGACAGACTAATGAAAAACTGTTTTTT.

The chain links TRBV30 to TRBJ1-1, with D possibly being TRBD1 (5 bases). CDR1 and CDR2 from the germline V gene are GTSNPN and SVGIG (reference sequence). V dropped 7 bases and J dropped 7 bases, with 16 bases sitting between them. The CDR3 is 12 amino acids. The CDR3 coding sequence is TGTGCCTCCCAATTCGGACATTTTGAAGCTTTCTTT. It codes for CASQFGHFEAFF.